This T cell receptor beta chain derives from a study of control samples from healthy donors and cancer patients. Clones were sequenced by immunoSEQ multiplex PCR, and TCRdb holds only the in-frame ones, with some missing. The sample holds over 110,000 clones, 80% to 95% seen once. The CDR3 consists of 15 residues. After removal of 11 bases from V and 4 bases from J, the junction contained 9 bases not matched to a gene. Germline-derived CDR1 and CDR2 are MGHDK and SYGVNS. The source is a man aged 25 to 45 in good health. This chain links TRBV25-1 with TRBJ2-7, with TRBD2 identical over 15 bases. Sequencing was carried out using blood. CDR3 loop: CAGGLAGGSLYEQYF. The DNA for the CDR3 is TGTGCCGGGGGACTAGCGGGAGGAAGCTTGTACGAGCAGTACTTC.